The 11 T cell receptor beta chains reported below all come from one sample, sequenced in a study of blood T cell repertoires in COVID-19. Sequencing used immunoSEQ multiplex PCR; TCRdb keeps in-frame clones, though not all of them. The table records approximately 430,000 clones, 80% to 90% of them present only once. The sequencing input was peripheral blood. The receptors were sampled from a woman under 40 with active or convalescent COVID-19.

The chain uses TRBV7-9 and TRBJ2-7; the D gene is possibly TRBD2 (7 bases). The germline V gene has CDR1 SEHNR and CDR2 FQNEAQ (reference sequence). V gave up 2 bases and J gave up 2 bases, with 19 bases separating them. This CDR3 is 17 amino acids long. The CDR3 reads CASSLSTTGGQAYEQYF. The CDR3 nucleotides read TGTGCCAGCAGCTTATCGACTACGGGGGGCCAGGCCTACGAGCAGTACTTC.

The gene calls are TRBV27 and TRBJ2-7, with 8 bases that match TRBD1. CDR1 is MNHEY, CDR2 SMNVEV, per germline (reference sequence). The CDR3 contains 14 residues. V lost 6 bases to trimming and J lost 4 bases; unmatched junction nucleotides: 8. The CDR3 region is CASSQDRDGYEQYF. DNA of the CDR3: TGTGCCAGCAGCCAGGACAGGGACGGATACGAGCAGTACTTC.

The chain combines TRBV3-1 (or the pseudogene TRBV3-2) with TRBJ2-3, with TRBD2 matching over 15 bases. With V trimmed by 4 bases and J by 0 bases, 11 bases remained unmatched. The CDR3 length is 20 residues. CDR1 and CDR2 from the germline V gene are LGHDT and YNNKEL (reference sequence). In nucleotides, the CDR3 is TGTGCCAGCAGCCCCGATCCAGGACTAGCGGGAGGGGCGAGCACAGATACGCAGTATTTT. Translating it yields CASSPDPGLAGGASTDTQYF.

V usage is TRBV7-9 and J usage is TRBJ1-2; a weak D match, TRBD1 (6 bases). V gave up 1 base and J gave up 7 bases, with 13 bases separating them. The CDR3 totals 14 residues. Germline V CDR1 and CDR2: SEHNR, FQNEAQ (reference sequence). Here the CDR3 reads CASSLVGGAIGYTF. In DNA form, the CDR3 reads TGTGCCAGCAGCTTAGTCGGGGGGGCCATTGGCTACACCTTC.

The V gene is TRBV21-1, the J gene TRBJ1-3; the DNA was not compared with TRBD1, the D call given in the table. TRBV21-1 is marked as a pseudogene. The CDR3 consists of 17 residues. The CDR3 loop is CASSNEGTGNPGNTIYF. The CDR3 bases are TGTGCCAGCAGCAATGAAGGGACAGGGAACCCTGGAAACACCATATATTTT.

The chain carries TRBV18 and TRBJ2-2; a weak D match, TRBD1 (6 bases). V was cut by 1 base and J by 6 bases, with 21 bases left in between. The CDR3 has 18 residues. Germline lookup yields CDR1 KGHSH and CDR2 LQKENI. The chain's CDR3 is CASSPRQVAYSSPGELFF. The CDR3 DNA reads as TGTGCCAGCTCACCACGACAGGTTGCTTATAGCTCCCCCGGGGAGCTGTTTTTT. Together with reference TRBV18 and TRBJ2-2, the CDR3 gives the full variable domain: NAGVMQNPRHLVRRRGQEARLRCSPMKGHSHVYWYRQLPEEGLKFMVYLQKENIIDESGMPKERFSAEFPKEGPSILRIQQVVRGDSAAYFCASSPRQVAYSSPGELFFGEGSRLTVL.

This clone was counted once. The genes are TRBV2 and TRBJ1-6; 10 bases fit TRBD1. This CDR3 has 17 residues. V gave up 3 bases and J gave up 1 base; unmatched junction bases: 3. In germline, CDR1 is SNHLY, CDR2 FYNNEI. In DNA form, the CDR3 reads TGTGCCAGCAGTGATGGGGACAGGGGATCCTATAATTCACCCCTCCACTTT. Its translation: CASSDGDRGSYNSPLHF.

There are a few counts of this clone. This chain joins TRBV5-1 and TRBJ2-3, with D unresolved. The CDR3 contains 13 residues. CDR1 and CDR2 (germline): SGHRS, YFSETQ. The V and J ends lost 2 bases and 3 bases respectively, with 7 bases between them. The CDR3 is CASSFVTTDTQYF. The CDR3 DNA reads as TGCGCCAGCAGCTTTGTCACTACAGATACGCAGTATTTT.

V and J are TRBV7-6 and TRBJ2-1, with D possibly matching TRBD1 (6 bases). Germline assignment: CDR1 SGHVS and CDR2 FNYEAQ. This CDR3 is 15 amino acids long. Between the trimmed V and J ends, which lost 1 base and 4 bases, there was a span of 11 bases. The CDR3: CASSLGQAPYNEQFF. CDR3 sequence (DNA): TGTGCCAGCAGCTTAGGACAGGCACCGTACAATGAGCAGTTCTTC.

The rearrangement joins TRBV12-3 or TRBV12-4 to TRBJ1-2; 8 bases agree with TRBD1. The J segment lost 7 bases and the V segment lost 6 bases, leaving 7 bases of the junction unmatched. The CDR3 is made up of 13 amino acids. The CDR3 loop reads CASSQTGDVGYTF. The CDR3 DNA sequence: TGTGCCAGCAGCCAGACAGGGGACGTTGGCTACACCTTC.

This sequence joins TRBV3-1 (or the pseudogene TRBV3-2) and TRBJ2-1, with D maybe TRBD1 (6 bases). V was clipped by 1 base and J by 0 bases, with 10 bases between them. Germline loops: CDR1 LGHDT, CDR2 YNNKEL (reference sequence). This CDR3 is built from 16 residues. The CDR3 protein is CASSQGGLASYNEQFF. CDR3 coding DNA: TGTGCCAGCAGCCAAGGGGGGCTGGCCTCCTACAATGAGCAGTTCTTC.